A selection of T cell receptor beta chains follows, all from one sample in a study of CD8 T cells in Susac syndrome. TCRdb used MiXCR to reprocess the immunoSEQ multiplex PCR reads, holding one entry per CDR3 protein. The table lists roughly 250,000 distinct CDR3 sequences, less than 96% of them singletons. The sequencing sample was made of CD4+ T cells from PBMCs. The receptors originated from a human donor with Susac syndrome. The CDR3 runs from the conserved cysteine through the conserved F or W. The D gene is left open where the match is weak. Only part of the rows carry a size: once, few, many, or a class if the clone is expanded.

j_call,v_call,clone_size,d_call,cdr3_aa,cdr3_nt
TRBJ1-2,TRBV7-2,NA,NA,CASSLVIEGQRGYTF,TGTGCCAGCAGCTTAGTCATTGAGGGCCAGCGTGGCTACACCTTC
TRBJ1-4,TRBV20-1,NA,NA,CSLLLGGHEKLFF,TGCAGTCTCCTGCTGGGGGGGCATGAAAAACTGTTTTTT
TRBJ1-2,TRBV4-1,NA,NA,CASSQPGGDGYTF,TGCGCCAGCAGCCAACCGGGGGGGGATGGCTACACCTTC
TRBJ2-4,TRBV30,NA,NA,CAWSVRTATSKYF,TGTGCCTGGAGTGTAAGGACCGCAACATCCAAGTACTTC
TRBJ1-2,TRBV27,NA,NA,CASSSLDGVRYGYTF,TGTGCCAGCAGTTCTCTGGACGGAGTTCGCTATGGCTACACCTTC
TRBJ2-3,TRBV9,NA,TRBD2,CASSTVGGSDTQYF,TGTGCCAGCAGCACCGTGGGAGGGAGTGATACGCAGTATTTT
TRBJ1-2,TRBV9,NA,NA,CASSRGISSWDYGYTF,TGTGCCAGCAGCCGGGGGATTTCCTCGTGGGACTATGGCTACACCTTC
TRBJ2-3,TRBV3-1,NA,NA,CASRPWSTDTQYF,TGTGCCAGCAGGCCCTGGAGCACAGATACGCAGTATTTT
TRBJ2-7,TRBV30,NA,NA,CAWSVSFGTGSYEQYF,TGTGCCTGGAGTGTAAGTTTTGGTACGGGCTCCTACGAGCAGTACTTC
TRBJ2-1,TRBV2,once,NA,CASMEGDEQFF,TGTGCCAGCATGGAGGGCGATGAGCAGTTCTTC
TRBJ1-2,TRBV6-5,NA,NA,CASSSARWGSGRANYGYTF,TGTGCCAGCAGTTCCGCCCGTTGGGGCTCCGGCAGGGCAAACTATGGCTACACCTTC
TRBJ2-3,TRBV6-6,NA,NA,CASIPGFTDTQYF,TGTGCCAGCATACCAGGGTTCACAGATACGCAGTATTTT
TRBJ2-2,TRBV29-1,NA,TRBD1,CSARTGGSTGELFF,TGCAGCGCCAGGACAGGGGGGAGCACCGGGGAGCTGTTTTTT
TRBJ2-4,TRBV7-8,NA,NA,CASSLPTASKNIQYF,TGTGCCAGCAGCCTCCCGACAGCCTCCAAAAACATTCAGTACTTC
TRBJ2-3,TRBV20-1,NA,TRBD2,CSATRTSPSLDTQYF,TGCAGTGCTACGAGGACTAGCCCCAGTTTGGATACGCAGTATTTT
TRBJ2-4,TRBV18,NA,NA,CASSPERLNSRDIQYF,TGTGCCAGCTCACCGGAACGTTTAAACTCACGGGACATTCAGTACTTC
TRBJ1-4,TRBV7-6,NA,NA,CASSLASKTHNEKLFF,TGTGCCAGCAGCTTAGCCTCAAAGACTCATAATGAAAAACTGTTTTTT
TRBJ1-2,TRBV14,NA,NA,CASSQVSTVLVTF,TGTGCCAGCAGTCAAGTCTCGACAGTACTTGTCACCTTC
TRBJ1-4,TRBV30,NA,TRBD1,CAWSVPRDSYATNEKLFF,TGTGCCTGGAGTGTACCACGGGACAGTTATGCAACTAATGAAAAACTGTTTTTT
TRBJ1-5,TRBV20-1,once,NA,CSARDGTAGPQHF,TGCAGTGCTAGAGATGGGACCGCAGGGCCCCAGCATTTT
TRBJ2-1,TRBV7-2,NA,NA,CAISASYNEQFF,TGTGCCATCTCTGCGTCCTACAATGAGCAGTTCTTC
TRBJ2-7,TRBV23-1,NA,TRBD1,CASSATGRNDEQYF,TGCGCCAGCAGTGCGACAGGGCGAAACGACGAGCAGTACTTC
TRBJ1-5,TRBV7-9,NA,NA,CASSPQGTDQPQHF,TGTGCCAGCAGCCCACAGGGAACGGATCAGCCCCAGCATTTT
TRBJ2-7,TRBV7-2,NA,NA,CASSLQGPLEQYF,TGTGCCAGCAGCTTACAGGGTCCTCTCGAGCAGTACTTC
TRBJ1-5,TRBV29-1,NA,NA,CSVGQHNQPQHF,TGCAGCGTTGGACAGCACAATCAGCCCCAGCATTTT
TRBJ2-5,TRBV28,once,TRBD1,CASSPGQDQETQYF,TGTGCCAGCAGTCCCGGACAGGACCAAGAGACCCAGTACTTC
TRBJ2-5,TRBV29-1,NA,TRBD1,CSVGGQGQDQYF,TGCAGCGTTGGTGGACAGGGGCAGGACCAGTACTTC
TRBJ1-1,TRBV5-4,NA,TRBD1,CASSWPGGTEAFF,TGTGCCAGCAGCTGGCCAGGGGGCACTGAAGCTTTCTTT
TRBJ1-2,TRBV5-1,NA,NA,CASYPAGANYGYTF,TGCGCCAGCTATCCGGCAGGGGCTAACTATGGCTACACCTTC
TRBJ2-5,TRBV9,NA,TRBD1,CASSGGTGGALETQYF,TGTGCCAGCAGCGGAGGGACAGGGGGCGCCTTGGAGACCCAGTACTTC
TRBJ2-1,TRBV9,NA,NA,CASSAELYNEQFF,TGTGCCAGCAGCGCGGAGCTTTACAATGAGCAGTTCTTC
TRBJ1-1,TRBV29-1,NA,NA,CSVMYATEAFF,TGCAGTGTAATGTACGCCACTGAAGCTTTCTTT
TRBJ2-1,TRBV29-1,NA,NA,CSGGRGGGGNEQFF,TGCAGCGGGGGGCGAGGGGGCGGGGGCAATGAGCAGTTCTTC
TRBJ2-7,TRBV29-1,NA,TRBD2,CSVVPLAGEGREQYF,TGCAGCGTTGTTCCCCTAGCGGGAGAGGGGCGCGAGCAGTACTTC
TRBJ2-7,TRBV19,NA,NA,CASSSQGPPFPYEQYF,TGTGCCAGTAGTTCACAGGGCCCACCCTTCCCCTACGAGCAGTACTTC
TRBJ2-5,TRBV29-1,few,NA,CSVGPRETQYF,TGCAGCGTTGGCCCGAGAGAGACCCAGTACTTC
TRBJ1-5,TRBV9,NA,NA,CASSAAGNLGPQHF,TGTGCCAGCAGCGCAGCGGGTAACCTGGGGCCCCAGCATTTT
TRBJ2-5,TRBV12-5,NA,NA,CASSMNQETQYF,TGTGCTAGTAGTATGAACCAAGAGACCCAGTACTTC
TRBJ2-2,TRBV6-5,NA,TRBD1,CASRGQGLAGELFF,TGTGCCAGCAGGGGACAGGGGTTAGCCGGGGAGCTGTTTTTT
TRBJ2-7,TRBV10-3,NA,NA,CAISARLEPYEQYF,TGTGCCATCAGTGCCAGACTGGAACCCTACGAGCAGTACTTC
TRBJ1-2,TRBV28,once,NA,CASSLSNYGYTF,TGTGCCAGCAGTCTTAGTAACTATGGCTACACCTTC
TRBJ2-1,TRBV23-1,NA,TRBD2,CASARAGGASSYNEQFF,TGCGCCAGCGCCAGGGCGGGGGGGGCGAGCTCCTACAATGAGCAGTTCTTC
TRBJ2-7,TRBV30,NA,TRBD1,CAYRDRGREQYF,TGTGCCTACCGGGACAGGGGGCGCGAGCAGTACTTC
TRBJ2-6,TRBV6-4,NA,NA,CASRQQPNSGANVLTF,TGTGCCAGCAGACAGCAACCCAACTCTGGGGCCAACGTCCTGACTTTC
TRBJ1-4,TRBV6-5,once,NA,CASGELNEKLFF,TGTGCCAGCGGGGAGTTGAATGAAAAACTGTTTTTT
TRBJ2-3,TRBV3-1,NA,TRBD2,CASRVTGTSIDTQYF,TGTGCCAGCAGAGTTACCGGGACTAGCATAGATACGCAGTATTTT
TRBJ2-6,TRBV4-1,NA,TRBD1,CASSPPGTGISGANVLTF,TGCGCCAGCAGCCCCCCAGGGACAGGGATCTCTGGGGCCAACGTCCTGACTTTC
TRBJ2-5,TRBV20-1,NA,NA,CSARDSSPVGETQYF,TGCAGTGCTAGAGATTCGTCCCCGGTCGGAGAGACCCAGTACTTC
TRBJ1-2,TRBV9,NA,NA,CASSSRGKENYTF,TGTGCCAGCAGCTCCAGAGGGAAGGAAAACTACACCTTC
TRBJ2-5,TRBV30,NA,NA,CAWTPDRRETQYF,TGTGCCTGGACTCCGGACAGACGAGAGACCCAGTACTTC
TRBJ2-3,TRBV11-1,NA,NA,CASSPDESDTQYF,TGTGCCAGCAGCCCAGACGAGTCAGATACGCAGTATTTT
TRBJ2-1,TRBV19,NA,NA,CASSISLRHNEQFF,TGTGCCAGTAGTATAAGCCTCAGACACAATGAGCAGTTCTTC
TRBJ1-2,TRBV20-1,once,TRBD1,CSARDSRGDSPYGYTF,TGCAGTGCTAGAGACTCACGCGGGGACAGCCCCTATGGCTACACCTTC
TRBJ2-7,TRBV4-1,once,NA,CASSQVGGAAYEQYF,TGCGCCAGCAGCCAAGTCGGGGGCGCAGCCTACGAGCAGTACTTC
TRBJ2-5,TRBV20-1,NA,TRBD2,CSASYNLAGGETQYF,TGCAGTGCTAGCTATAATTTAGCGGGAGGAGAGACCCAGTACTTC
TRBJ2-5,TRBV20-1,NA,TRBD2,CSASPPTSGQETQYF,TGCAGTGCTAGTCCCCCGACTAGCGGACAAGAGACCCAGTACTTC